These 27 T cell receptor beta chains were all obtained from the same sample, sequenced in a study of human T cells and chemical hapten exposure. Time point defined: pre-sensitization, week 0. Stated treatment: therapeutic diphenylcyclopropenone sensitization with weekly scalp DPC. In TCRdb, the RACE reads were re-called with MiXCR into one record per CDR3 protein. The sample contains around 300,000 distinct CDR3 sequences, roughly 8% of which appear only once. The sequences come from whole blood, collected in connection with sensitization to the hapten diphenylcyclopropenone (DPC). The receptors derive from a man aged 18 to 30 with alopecia areata. Some clones in this sample may be carry-over from other donors' samples.

V gene TRBV29-1 combines with J gene TRBJ1-2; a weak D match, TRBD1 (5 bases). The length of the CDR3 is 15 residues. Germline V gene sequence: CDR1 SQVTM, CDR2 ANQGSEA. Trimming removed 4 bases at V and 1 base at J, with 16 bases between. The CDR3, as DNA: TGCAGCGTTGTCCAACAGGAGGTTGATAACTATGGCTACACCTTC. It translates to CSVVQQEVDNYGYTF.

The chain combines TRBV7-2 with TRBJ2-3; 10 bases are shared with TRBD2. Germline assignment: CDR1 SGHTA and CDR2 FQGNSA. CDR3 length: 18 residues. With 4 bases clipped from V and 0 bases from J, the junction kept 10 bases outside the gene matches. The CDR3: CASSSIVASGGSTDTQYF. In DNA form, the CDR3 reads TGTGCCAGCAGCTCTATTGTGGCTAGCGGGGGAAGCACAGATACGCAGTATTTT.

The chain couples TRBV7-2 to TRBJ1-6, with 8 bases aligning to TRBD1. The V gene's germline CDR1 is SGHTA and CDR2 FQGNSA. The CDR3 runs to 16 residues. Unmatched junction bases numbered 9, after V lost 5 bases and J lost 6 bases. CDR3: CASSRYLTGANSPLHF. CDR3 nucleotides: TGTGCCAGCAGCCGTTATTTGACAGGGGCTAATTCACCCCTCCACTTT.

This chain links TRBV3-1 with TRBJ1-2; 8 nucleotides agree with TRBD1. The CDR3 sequence is 18 residues long. Trimming cost V 3 bases and J 4 bases; bases outside gene matches: 16. The V gene's germline CDR1 is LGHDT and CDR2 YNNKEL (reference sequence). The CDR3 region is CASSQSPGTGWKAYGYTF. The CDR3 DNA reads TGTGCCAGCAGCCAGAGTCCCGGGACAGGTTGGAAGGCCTATGGCTACACCTTC.

The rearrangement uses TRBV29-1 and TRBJ2-1, with D tentatively TRBD1 or TRBD2 (5 bases each). Germline V gene data show CDR1 as SQVTM and CDR2 as ANQGSEA. V dropped 6 bases and J dropped 12 bases, with 18 bases sitting between them. The CDR3 sequence is 12 residues long. CDR3 sequence (DNA): TGCAGCGTGCCCGGGACCCCCGTGGTGCAGTTCTTC. It is translated as CSVPGTPVVQFF.

This clonotype was observed a few times. V gene TRBV7-9 combines with J gene TRBJ2-3, with 7 bases identical to TRBD2. The CDR3 loop spans 16 amino acids. The germline V gene encodes CDR1 SEHNR and CDR2 FQNEAQ (reference sequence). The J segment lost 3 bases and the V segment lost 3 bases, leaving 9 bases of the junction unmatched. Here the CDR3 reads CASSFVGGGSTDTQYF. CDR3 coding DNA: TGTGCCAGCAGCTTTGTCGGCGGCGGGAGTACAGATACGCAGTATTTT.

A few counts support this clonotype. The V and J genes are TRBV24-1 and TRBJ1-5; TRBD1 matches at 9 bases. This CDR3 is built from 17 residues. The germline V gene has CDR1 KGHDR and CDR2 SFDVKD. The junction had 6 bases not matched to a gene; V was cut back by 2 bases and J by 2 bases. The CDR3 DNA reads as TGTGCCACCAGTGATTCACCCGGGACAGGGCGCAATCAGCCCCAGCATTTT. It translates to CATSDSPGTGRNQPQHF.

This clonotype came up many times. The chain employs TRBV11-2 and TRBJ2-3; D might be TRBD1 (5 bases). Trimming stripped 2 bases from V and 2 bases from J, with 14 bases between. This CDR3 is 16 amino acids long. CDR1 and CDR2 (germline): SGHAT, FQNNGV. CDR3 coding DNA: TGTGCCAGCAGCTTAAATCGTCCAGGGTCCACAGATACGCAGTATTTT. Translation: CASSLNRPGSTDTQYF.

This clonotype was counted between two and nine times. The chain's CDR3 is CASSTDRSSYEQYV. In DNA, the CDR3 is TGTGCCAGCAGCACGGACAGGAGCTCCTACGAGCAGTACGTC. The chain recombines TRBV21-1 with TRBJ2-7. TRBV21-1 represents a pseudogene. The CDR3 contains 14 residues.

J is TRBJ2-7 and V is TRBV11-2, with D hard to call. The ends were cut back, 5 bases at V and 2 bases at J, with 7 bases in the middle. Germline CDR1 is SGHAT and CDR2 is FQNNGV. The CDR3 sequence is 12 residues long. This CDR3 reads CASSVNTYEQYF. DNA for the CDR3: TGTGCCAGCAGCGTTAATACCTACGAGCAGTACTTC.

V gene TRBV3-1 combines with J gene TRBJ1-4; 8 nucleotides match TRBD1. The CDR3 has 15 residues. In germline, CDR1 is LGHDT, CDR2 YNNKEL (reference sequence). V shed 4 bases, J shed 5 bases, and the junction held 6 bases outside the gene matches. Written as DNA, the CDR3 is TGTGCCAGCAGCCCACGGACAGGGCAAAATGAAAAACTGTTTTTT. This codes for CASSPRTGQNEKLFF.

At least ten counts were recorded for this clonotype. The chain has TRBV25-1 and TRBJ1-5; no reliable D call. Germline V gene sequence: CDR1 MGHDK, CDR2 SYGVNS. This CDR3 has 16 amino acids. The V end lost 7 bases, the J end lost 2 bases, and 18 bases lay between the germline ends. CDR3 nucleotide sequence: TGTGCCAGCACCTCCGAAGGAGACCGCCGCAATCAGCCCCAGCATTTT. Its protein is CASTSEGDRRNQPQHF.

This clonotype was counted a few times. The rearrangement uses TRBV4-3 and TRBJ1-1; D not resolved. This CDR3 comprises 15 residues. V dropped 1 base and J dropped 1 base, with 10 bases sitting between them. Germline V gene data show CDR1 as LGHNA and CDR2 as YSLEER. The CDR3 DNA reads TGCGCCAGCAGCCAAGCGGGTCGGAGGAACACTGAAGCTTTCTTT. Protein product: CASSQAGRRNTEAFF.

In this sample, this clonotype turned up many times. This chain links TRBV6-2 or TRBV6-3 with TRBJ2-7, with unresolved D. The CDR3 totals 14 residues. The V end was cut by 5 bases, the J end by 5 bases, with 16 bases between. Germline CDR1 and CDR2: MNHEY and SVGEGT. The CDR3 protein is CASSPTAVGNEQYV. CDR3 bases: TGTGCCAGCAGTCCTACGGCGGTCGGCAACGAGCAGTACGTC.

This clonotype was seen a few times. The chain couples TRBV29-1 to TRBJ2-5; TRBD2 matches at 12 bases. V lost 2 bases, J lost 8 bases, and 6 bases stayed unmatched. This CDR3 region has 14 residues. Germline loops: CDR1 SQVTM, CDR2 ANQGSEA. The CDR3 region is CSVESGTSGRTQYF. The CDR3 DNA reads as TGCAGCGTTGAATCCGGGACTAGCGGGCGTACCCAGTACTTC.

At least ten counts were recorded for this clonotype. V gene TRBV5-1 combines with J gene TRBJ2-3; D is possibly TRBD1 or TRBD2 (5 bases each). CDR1 and CDR2 from the germline V gene are SGHRS and YFSETQ. V lost 3 bases and J 1 base, leaving 9 bases between the germline ends. The length of the CDR3 is 14 residues. CDR3 amino acids: CASSSGDGTDTQYF. The CDR3 DNA follows: TGCGCCAGCAGCTCTGGGGACGGCACAGATACGCAGTATTTT. The full variable domain, with the rest looked up from reference TRBV5-1 and TRBJ2-3, is KAGVTQTPRYLIKTRGQQVTLSCSPISGHRSVSWYQQTPGQGLQFLFEYFSETQRNKGNFPGRFSGRQFSNSRSEMNVSTLELGDSALYLCASSSGDGTDTQYFGPGTRLTVL.

The gene calls are TRBV7-9 and TRBJ1-2; weak D call: TRBD1 (5 bases). Germline CDR1 and CDR2: SEHNR and FQNEAQ (reference sequence). The CDR3 is made up of 15 amino acids. Trimming shortened V by 5 bases and J by 8 bases, and 21 bases separated the two germline ends. As DNA, the CDR3 is TGTGCCAGCAGCGGGACTGCCGGGCCCAGGAGGGGCTACACCTTC. Protein product: CASSGTAGPRRGYTF.

In DNA, the CDR3 is TGCAGTCCGACCTATCGAGCCATGGGGGCAAATACGCAGTATTTT. It is translated as CSPTYRAMGANTQYF. The chain uses TRBV29-1 and TRBJ2-3, with D perhaps TRBD1 (6 bases). Germline loops: CDR1 SQVTM, CDR2 ANQGSEA. The CDR3 has 15 residues.

The chain recombines TRBV15 with TRBJ2-3; no clear D. Trimming took off 0 bases at V and 0 bases at J, with 10 bases between the two ends. Germline V lookup: CDR1 LNHNV, CDR2 YYDKDF (reference sequence). The CDR3 is 16 residues long. CDR3 loop: CATSREQTMSTDTQYF. CDR3 nucleotides: TGTGCCACCAGCAGAGAACAGACAATGAGCACAGATACGCAGTATTTT.

In this sample, this clonotype turned up a few times. V is TRBV3-1 and J is TRBJ2-1; D remains unclear. CDR3 length: 11 residues. Germline V CDR1 and CDR2: LGHDT, YNNKEL (reference sequence). Trimming shortened V by 3 bases and J by 6 bases, and 3 bases separated the two germline ends. Here the CDR3 DNA reads TGTGCCAGCAGCCATTTCAATGAGCAGTTCTTC. It is translated as CASSHFNEQFF.

The chain employs TRBV5-1 and TRBJ2-7, with 9 nucleotides matching TRBD1. The V gene's germline CDR1 is SGHRS and CDR2 YFSETQ. The CDR3 extends over 14 amino acids. V trimming: 1 base; J trimming: 6 bases; junction bases outside the gene matches: 5. CDR3 nucleotide sequence: TGCGCCAGCAGCTTGACAGGGGGCTCGGTCGAGCAGTACGTC. It translates to CASSLTGGSVEQYV.

This clonotype was recorded a few times. The rearrangement uses TRBV3-1 and TRBJ1-3, with a tentative D call TRBD1 (5 bases). With 4 bases removed from V and 2 bases from J, the gap between germline ends came to 18 bases. Germline V gene data show CDR1 as LGHDT and CDR2 as YNNKEL (reference sequence). This CDR3 comprises 17 residues. CDR3 protein: CASSPLPGPRAGNTIYF. Here the CDR3 DNA reads TGTGCCAGCAGCCCATTACCGGGACCCCGAGCTGGAAACACCATATATTTT. The full variable domain, its missing parts supplied by reference TRBV3-1 and TRBJ1-3, is DTAVSQTPKYLVTQMGNDKSIKCEQNLGHDTMYWYKQDSKKFLKIMFSYNNKELIINETVPNRFSPKSPDKAHLNLHINSLELGDSAVYFCASSPLPGPRAGNTIYFGEGSWLTVV.

At least ten counts were recorded for this clonotype. The CDR3 loop reads CASRYDGNEQFF. CDR3 bases: TGTGCCAGCAGATATGACGGCAATGAGCAGTTCTTC. This chain links TRBV12-3 or TRBV12-4 with TRBJ2-1, with no clear D. The CDR3 totals 12 residues. The V end was cut by 6 bases, the J end by 6 bases, with 9 bases between.

This clonotype was detected only a few times. This chain connects TRBV12-3 or TRBV12-4 to TRBJ2-2; D possibly corresponds to TRBD1 (6 bases). V was trimmed by 2 bases and J by 4 bases, leaving 17 bases between them. The CDR3 is 17 residues long. CDR3 region: CASSLPTGQRRTGELFF. The CDR3 region has the DNA TGTGCCAGCAGTTTACCGACCGGACAGAGACGCACCGGGGAGCTGTTTTTT.

This sequence joins TRBV12-3 or TRBV12-4 and TRBJ2-5, with a weak D call TRBD1 (5 bases). The CDR3 covers 13 residues. Trimming cost V 3 bases and J 5 bases, with 10 bases left between them. The CDR3 DNA is TGTGCCAGCAGTTTTGGCAGGGTTGAGACCCAGTACTTC. Translated: CASSFGRVETQYF.

This clonotype came up a few times. The chain joins TRBV29-1 to TRBJ2-2; tentatively, D is TRBD1 (5 bases). The CDR3 runs to 14 residues. CDR1 SQVTM and CDR2 ANQGSEA come from the germline V gene. The germline V and J ends were trimmed by 6 bases and 3 bases, with 14 bases remaining between them. In nucleotides, the CDR3 is TGCAGCGTAGTCGACAGCGCGTACACCGGGGAGCTGTTTTTT. It encodes CSVVDSAYTGELFF.

This clonotype was detected a few times. The chain has TRBV12-3 or TRBV12-4 and TRBJ2-5, with 7 bases fitting TRBD2. V lost 5 bases, J lost 4 bases, and 4 bases stayed unmatched. The CDR3 is 13 amino acids. The CDR3, as DNA: TGTGCCAGCAGTAAAGCGGGGCCAGAGACCCAGTACTTC. Encoded protein: CASSKAGPETQYF.